These 30 T cell receptor beta chains originate from one sample sequenced in a study of long-term antiretroviral therapy in people with HIV. This was the immunoSEQ v3.0 assay at survey level. The method was immunoSEQ multiplex PCR; TCRdb's version includes in-frame clones alone and lacks a portion of them. The data show around 19,000 clones, 90% seen once. Source: unsorted PBMCs, taken 4.2 to 4.5 years before starting antiretroviral therapy. The receptors come from a woman in her 30s with HIV.

This sequence joins TRBV6-5 and TRBJ1-1; D perhaps matches TRBD1 (6 bases). Germline V gene data show CDR1 as MNHEY and CDR2 as SVGAGI. V shed 2 bases and J shed 4 bases, with 14 bases lying between them. The CDR3 consists of 15 residues. CDR3 sequence: CASSYSSGVSTEAFF. CDR3 coding DNA: TGTGCCAGCAGTTACAGTTCAGGGGTTAGCACTGAAGCTTTCTTT.

This rearrangement joins TRBV6-5 to TRBJ1-2, with D perhaps matching TRBD1 (6 bases). V was cut by 8 bases and J by 6 bases, with 13 bases left in between. The CDR3 sequence is 12 residues long. Germline CDR1 and CDR2: MNHEY and SVGAGI. The CDR3 is CASGGFKDGYTF. CDR3 DNA: TGTGCCAGCGGGGGCTTTAAGGATGGCTACACCTTC.

The V call is TRBV4-3, the J call TRBJ1-2; D call uncertain. Trimming pared 0 bases from V and 4 bases from J, leaving 9 bases between. This CDR3 comprises 14 residues. CDR1 is LGHNA, CDR2 YSLEER, per germline. As DNA, the CDR3 is TGCGCCAGCAGCCAAGAGATCAACAGCTATGGCTACACCTTC. Translation gives CASSQEINSYGYTF.

This clone was seen a single time. The CDR3 nucleotides read TGTGCCAGCAGACCCGGACAGGGCTATGAGCAGTTCTTC. Protein product: CASRPGQGYEQFF. The rearrangement joins TRBV7-2 to TRBJ2-1, with 8 bases identical to TRBD1. Germline CDR1 and CDR2: SGHTA and FQGNSA. V gave up 6 bases and J gave up 8 bases; unmatched junction bases: 6. The CDR3 loop spans 13 amino acids.

V usage is TRBV5-8 and J usage is TRBJ1-2; unclear D gene. This CDR3 contains 16 residues. The V end was cut by 1 base, the J end by 3 bases, with 16 bases between. In germline, CDR1 is SGHTS, CDR2 YDEGEE. CDR3 in amino acids: CASSLSSLGWDYGYTF. CDR3 sequence (DNA): TGTGCCAGCAGCTTGTCATCCCTGGGGTGGGACTATGGCTACACCTTC.

This clone was seen a few times. The chain is built from TRBV14 and TRBJ1-6; D ambiguous. Trimming took 0 bases from V and 5 from J, leaving 11 bases between them. The CDR3 is made up of 16 amino acids. Germline-derived CDR1 and CDR2 are SGHDN and FVKESK. CDR3 DNA sequence: TGTGCCAGCAGCCAAGATGCGCGAGGGAATAATTCACCCCTCCACTTT. Translated, it gives CASSQDARGNNSPLHF.

This clone was observed a single time. This chain joins TRBV30 and TRBJ2-2; D is unresolved. CDR3 size: 13 residues. Germline V gene lookup returns CDR1 GTSNPN and CDR2 SVGIG (reference sequence). V lost 3 bases and J 5 bases, leaving 10 bases between the germline ends. Here the CDR3 reads CAWRGQTTGELFF. DNA for the CDR3: TGTGCCTGGAGAGGCCAAACAACCGGGGAGCTGTTTTTT.

The rearrangement joins TRBV5-6 to TRBJ2-1; TRBD1 agrees at 9 bases. Germline V gene sequence: CDR1 SGHDT, CDR2 YYEEEE. This CDR3 has 17 residues. V was clipped by 3 bases and J by 0 bases; unmatched bases: 7. The CDR3 sequence is CASSYPGTGSSYNEQFF. In DNA form, the CDR3 reads TGTGCCAGCAGCTATCCCGGGACAGGGAGCTCCTACAATGAGCAGTTCTTC.

The chain is built from TRBV7-9 and TRBJ1-1; a possible D gene is TRBD1 (6 bases). The CDR3 consists of 16 residues. The ends were cut back, 4 bases at V and 0 bases at J, with 15 bases in the middle. Looked up from germline, CDR1 is SEHNR and CDR2 is FQNEAQ (reference sequence). The CDR3 sequence is CASSSGLGGVNTEAFF. The CDR3 DNA is TGTGCCAGCAGCTCTGGCCTCGGGGGCGTGAACACTGAAGCTTTCTTT. Full variable domain (rest looked up from reference TRBV7-9 and TRBJ1-1): DTGVSQNPRHKITKRGQNVTFRCDPISEHNRLYWYRQTLGQGPEFLTYFQNEAQLEKSRLLSDRFSAERPKGSFSTLEIQRTEQGDSAMYLCASSSGLGGVNTEAFFGQGTRLTVV.

DNA for the CDR3: TGTGCCAGCAGCGGTATCGGGAGCTCCTACAATGAGCAGTTCTTC. Translation: CASSGIGSSYNEQFF. This sequence joins TRBV9 and TRBJ2-1; tentative D call: TRBD2 (6 bases). Germline values: CDR1 SGDLS, CDR2 YYNGEE. Trimming removed 3 bases at V and 0 bases at J, with 10 bases between. The CDR3 totals 15 residues.

The rearrangement joins TRBV29-1 to TRBJ2-7; TRBD1 might be the D (6 bases). Germline V CDR1 and CDR2: SQVTM, ANQGSEA. CDR3 length: 14 residues. The V end was cut by 0 bases, the J end by 4 bases, with 13 bases between. The CDR3 DNA is TGCAGCGTTGAAGATCTACAGGGTAGATACGAGCAGTACTTC. Residues: CSVEDLQGRYEQYF.

The chain combines TRBV5-6 with TRBJ1-6; TRBD1 is a possible D gene (5 bases). V was shortened by 3 bases and J by 6 bases, with 13 bases between the two germline ends. Germline values: CDR1 SGHDT, CDR2 YYEEEE. The CDR3 covers 15 residues. The CDR3 sequence: CASSWQGSTNSPLHF. CDR3 bases: TGTGCCAGCAGCTGGCAGGGAAGTACTAATTCACCCCTCCACTTT.

This chain uses TRBV19 with TRBJ1-2; a weak D match, TRBD1 (5 bases). Germline CDR1 LNHDA, CDR2 SQIVND (reference sequence). This CDR3 has 16 amino acids. Trimming took off 7 bases at V and 4 bases at J, with 22 bases between the two ends. CDR3: CASTPSWQGVSYGYTF. Here the CDR3 DNA reads TGTGCCAGTACCCCATCTTGGCAGGGAGTATCCTATGGCTACACCTTC.

V and J are TRBV6-4 and TRBJ2-1, with 12 bases aligning to TRBD2. CDR1 and CDR2 (germline): MRHNA, SNTAGT. The CDR3 runs to 16 residues. V shed 5 bases and J 4 bases; nucleotides not matched to a gene: 6. The CDR3 sequence: CASSRTGTSGYNEQFF. CDR3 bases: TGTGCCAGCAGTCGTACCGGGACTAGCGGGTACAATGAGCAGTTCTTC.

This clone was recorded once. The V and J genes are TRBV6-6 and TRBJ1-3; the D gene is possibly TRBD1 (5 bases). CDR3 length: 12 residues. Per the germline V gene, CDR1 is MNHNY and CDR2 is SVGAGI (reference sequence). Trimming removed 6 bases from V and 4 bases from J, with 7 bases in between. CDR3 sequence reads: CASRGDGNTIYF. DNA of the CDR3: TGTGCCAGCAGGGGGGACGGAAACACCATATATTTT.

V usage is TRBV7-6 and J usage is TRBJ2-7; 7 bases align to TRBD1. Germline assignment: CDR1 SGHVS and CDR2 FNYEAQ. There are 16 residues in the CDR3. Germline trimming cut 2 bases from V and 0 bases from J; bases unmatched to any gene: 7. The CDR3 DNA is TGTGCCAGCAGCTTATCGCCCAGGGGGATCTCCTACGAGCAGTACTTC. As protein: CASSLSPRGISYEQYF.

This clone was picked up one time. V is TRBV7-3 and J is TRBJ2-7; 7 bases fit TRBD1. Germline V gene lookup returns CDR1 SGHTA and CDR2 FQGTGA. The V gene end was trimmed by 6 bases and the J gene end by 3 bases; junction bases not matched to a gene: 8. The length of the CDR3 is 14 residues. The CDR3 DNA reads as TGTGCCAGCAGTCCCAAGGGGGCTGGCTACGAGCAGTACTTC. Protein sequence: CASSPKGAGYEQYF.

V and J are TRBV5-1 and TRBJ1-5, with D unresolved. V was trimmed by 4 bases and J by 3 bases, leaving 8 bases between them. Per the germline V gene, CDR1 is SGHRS and CDR2 is YFSETQ. The CDR3 sequence is 13 residues long. The CDR3 DNA reads TGCGCCAGCAGCCCCGTTCCCAATCAGCCCCAGCATTTT. Protein: CASSPVPNQPQHF.

This clone is a singleton in its sample. The V call is TRBV13, the J call TRBJ2-7; 8 bases line up with TRBD1. J was trimmed by 1 base and V by 3 bases; bases with no gene match: 8. This CDR3 has 16 amino acids. Germline V gene lookup returns CDR1 PRHDT and CDR2 FYEKMQ (reference sequence). CDR3 loop: CASSFRRQGTSYEQYF. CDR3 sequence (DNA): TGTGCCAGCAGCTTCCGCCGACAGGGGACGTCCTACGAGCAGTACTTC.

This chain links TRBV18 with TRBJ2-1; 10 bases align to TRBD2. This CDR3 is built from 17 residues. With V trimmed by 8 bases and J by 8 bases, 18 bases remained unmatched. Germline lookup yields CDR1 KGHSH and CDR2 LQKENI. The CDR3 bases are TGTGCCAGCCGACGGGTCATAGCGGGGGGCCGGATGGATGAGCAGTTCTTC. As protein: CASRRVIAGGRMDEQFF. Variable domain in full (rest from reference TRBV18 and TRBJ2-1): NAGVMQNPRHLVRRRGQEARLRCSPMKGHSHVYWYRQLPEEGLKFMVYLQKENIIDESGMPKERFSAEFPKEGPSILRIQQVVRGDSAAYFCASRRVIAGGRMDEQFFGPGTRLTVL.

This rearrangement joins TRBV30 to TRBJ2-7; the D gene could be TRBD1 or TRBD2 (5 bases each). The germline CDR1 and CDR2 sequences are GTSNPN and SVGIG (reference sequence). Deletions cut 1 base from V and 4 bases from J, with 17 bases between. The CDR3 has 15 amino acids. CDR3 bases: TGTGCCTGGAGTGCCCCGGGGCAGGGATGGTACGAGCAGTACTTC. It specifies CAWSAPGQGWYEQYF.

The rearrangement joins TRBV30 to TRBJ1-1; D is perhaps TRBD1 (6 bases). Germline CDR1 GTSNPN, CDR2 SVGIG (reference sequence). Trimming cost V 4 bases and J 0 bases, with 9 bases left between them. The CDR3 extends over 13 amino acids. The CDR3 DNA reads as TGTGCCTGGAAAACAGGGATGAACACTGAAGCTTTCTTT. Its protein is CAWKTGMNTEAFF.

This clone was seen only once. The chain has TRBV9 and TRBJ2-6, with D perhaps TRBD2 (5 bases). The germline V and J ends were trimmed by 2 bases and 0 bases, with 9 bases remaining between them. Germline CDR1 reads SGDLS; CDR2 reads YYNGEE. The CDR3 spans 16 residues. The CDR3 coding sequence is TGTGCCAGCAGCGTTCTCGGGGACTCTGGGGCCAACGTCCTGACTTTC. Translated: CASSVLGDSGANVLTF. The full variable domain, completed using reference TRBV9 and TRBJ2-6, is DSGVTQTPKHLITATGQRVTLRCSPRSGDLSVYWYQQSLDQGLQFLIQYYNGEERAKGNILERFSAQQFPDLHSELNLSSLELGDSALYFCASSVLGDSGANVLTFGAGSRLTVL.

Written as DNA, the CDR3 is TGTGCCAGCAGTTACAGTGGAGGGGGCGCGTATGGCTACACCTTC. This codes for CASSYSGGGAYGYTF. The gene calls are TRBV6-6 and TRBJ1-2; the match to TRBD1 covers 7 bases. The ends lost 2 bases at V and 5 bases at J; junction bases unmatched: 8. Germline CDR1 and CDR2: MNHNY and SVGAGI (reference sequence). CDR3 length equals 15 residues.

This clone has only a few counts. The chain employs TRBV5-1 and TRBJ1-2, with a weak D call TRBD1 (5 bases). The CDR3 covers 14 residues. Germline V gene sequence: CDR1 SGHRS, CDR2 YFSETQ. Trimming removed 1 base from V and 4 bases from J, with 11 bases in between. The CDR3: CASSLQLGVYGYTF. The DNA for the CDR3 is TGCGCCAGCAGCTTGCAGCTAGGGGTCTATGGCTACACCTTC.

The chain recombines TRBV4-1 with TRBJ1-5; a possible D gene is TRBD1 (6 bases). Trimming shortened V by 0 bases and J by 2 bases, and 8 bases separated the two germline ends. The CDR3 has 15 amino acids. CDR1 is MGHRA and CDR2 is YSYEKL in the germline V gene. The CDR3 DNA is TGCGCCAGCAGCCAAGAACAGGGACGCAATCAGCCCCAGCATTTT. Translating gives CASSQEQGRNQPQHF.

This chain connects TRBV20-1 to TRBJ1-1; TRBD1 is a possible D gene (6 bases). CDR1 is DFQATT and CDR2 is SNEGSKA in the germline V gene (reference sequence). The CDR3 has 11 residues. The V and J ends lost 5 bases and 8 bases respectively, with 12 bases between them. CDR3 nucleotide sequence: TGCAGTGCTGGCAGGGGATCGGAAGCTTTCTTT. It translates to CSAGRGSEAFF.

The chain carries TRBV11-3 and TRBJ2-7; possibly TRBD1 for D (5 bases). Germline values: CDR1 SGHNT, CDR2 YENEEA. CDR3 length: 13 residues. Trimming took 2 bases from V and 2 from J, leaving 7 bases between them. The CDR3, as DNA: TGTGCCAGCAGCTTACACAGGACCTACGAGCAGTACTTC. It codes for CASSLHRTYEQYF. The full variable domain, completed using reference TRBV11-3 and TRBJ2-7, is EAGVVQSPRYKIIEKKQPVAFWCNPISGHNTLYWYLQNLGQGPELLIRYENEEAVDDSQLPKDRFSAERLKGVDSTLKIQPAELGDSAVYLCASSLHRTYEQYFGPGTRLTVT.

The chain couples TRBV19 to TRBJ2-1; D remains ambiguous. V lost 3 bases and J lost 1, with 10 bases in between. Germline CDR1 and CDR2: LNHDA and SQIVND (reference sequence). The CDR3 sequence is 15 residues long. CDR3 DNA: TGTGCCAGTAGTATTTTCGGGCAGTCCTACAATGAGCAGTTCTTC. It translates to CASSIFGQSYNEQFF.

The V and J genes are TRBV4-3 and TRBJ1-2; D is perhaps TRBD1 (6 bases). The CDR3 contains 14 residues. The germline V gene has CDR1 LGHNA and CDR2 YSLEER. V lost 3 bases, J lost 2 bases, and 10 bases lay in between. The CDR3: CASSQTRGNYGYTF. The CDR3 DNA reads as TGCGCCAGCAGCCAGACCAGGGGAAACTATGGCTACACCTTC.